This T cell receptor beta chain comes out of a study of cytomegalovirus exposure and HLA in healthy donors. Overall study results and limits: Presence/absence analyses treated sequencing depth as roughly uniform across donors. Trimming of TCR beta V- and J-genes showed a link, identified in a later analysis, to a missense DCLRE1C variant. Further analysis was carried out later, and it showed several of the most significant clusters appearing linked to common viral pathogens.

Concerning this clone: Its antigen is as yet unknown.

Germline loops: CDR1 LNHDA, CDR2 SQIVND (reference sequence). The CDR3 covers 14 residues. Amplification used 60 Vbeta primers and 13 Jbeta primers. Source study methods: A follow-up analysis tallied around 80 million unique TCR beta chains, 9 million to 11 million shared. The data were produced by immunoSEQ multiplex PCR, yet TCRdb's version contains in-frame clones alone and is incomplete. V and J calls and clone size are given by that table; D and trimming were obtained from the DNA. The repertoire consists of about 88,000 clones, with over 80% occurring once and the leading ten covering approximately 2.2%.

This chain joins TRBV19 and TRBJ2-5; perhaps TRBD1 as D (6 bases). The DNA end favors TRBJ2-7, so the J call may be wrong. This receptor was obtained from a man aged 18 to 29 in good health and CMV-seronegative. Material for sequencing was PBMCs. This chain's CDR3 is CASSTLRDTYEQYF. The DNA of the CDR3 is TGTGCCAGTAGTACCTTACGGGACACCTACGAGCAGTACTTC.